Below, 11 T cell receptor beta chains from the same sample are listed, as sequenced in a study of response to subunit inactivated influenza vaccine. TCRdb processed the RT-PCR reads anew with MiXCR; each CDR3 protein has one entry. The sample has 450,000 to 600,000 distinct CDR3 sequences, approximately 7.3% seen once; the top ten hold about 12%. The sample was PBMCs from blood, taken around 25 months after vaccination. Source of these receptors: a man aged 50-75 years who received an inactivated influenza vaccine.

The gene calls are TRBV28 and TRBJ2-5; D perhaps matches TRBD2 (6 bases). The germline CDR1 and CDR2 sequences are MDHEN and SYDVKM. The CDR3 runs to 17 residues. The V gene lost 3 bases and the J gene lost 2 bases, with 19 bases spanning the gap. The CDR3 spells CASSFSWDSGTQETQYF. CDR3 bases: TGTGCCAGCAGTTTTAGTTGGGATAGCGGAACACAAGAGACCCAGTACTTC.

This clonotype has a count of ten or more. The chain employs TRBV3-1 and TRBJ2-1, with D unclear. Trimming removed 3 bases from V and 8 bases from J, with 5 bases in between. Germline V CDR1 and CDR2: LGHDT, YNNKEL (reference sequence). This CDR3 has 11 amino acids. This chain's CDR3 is CASSQVDEQFF. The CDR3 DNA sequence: TGTGCCAGCAGCCAGGTCGATGAGCAGTTCTTC.

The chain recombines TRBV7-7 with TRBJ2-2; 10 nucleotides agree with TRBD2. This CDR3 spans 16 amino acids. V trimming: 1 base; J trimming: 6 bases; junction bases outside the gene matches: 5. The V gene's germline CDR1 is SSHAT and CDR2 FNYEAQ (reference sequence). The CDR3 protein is CASSLELAGVPGELFF. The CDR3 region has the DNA TGTGCCAGCAGCTTAGAGCTAGCGGGAGTTCCCGGGGAGCTGTTTTTT.

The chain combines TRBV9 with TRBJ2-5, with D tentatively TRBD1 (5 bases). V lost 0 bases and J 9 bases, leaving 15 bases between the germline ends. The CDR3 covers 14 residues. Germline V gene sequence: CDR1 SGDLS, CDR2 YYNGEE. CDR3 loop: CASSVEVDTRAQYF. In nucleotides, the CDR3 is TGTGCCAGCAGCGTAGAGGTGGACACCCGCGCCCAGTACTTC.

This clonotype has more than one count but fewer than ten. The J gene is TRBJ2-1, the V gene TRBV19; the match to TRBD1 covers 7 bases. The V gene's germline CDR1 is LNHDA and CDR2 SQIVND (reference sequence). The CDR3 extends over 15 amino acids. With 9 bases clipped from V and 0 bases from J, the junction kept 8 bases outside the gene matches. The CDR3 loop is CASQTGVTSYNEQFF. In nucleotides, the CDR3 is TGTGCCAGCCAAACAGGGGTCACCTCCTACAATGAGCAGTTCTTC.

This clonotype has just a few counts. CDR3 sequence reads: CASSVGGAGANVLTF. The DNA for the CDR3 is TGTGCCAGCAGCGTGGGGGGGGCTGGGGCCAACGTCCTGACTTTC. This chain links TRBV9 with TRBJ2-6; 7 bases agree with TRBD2. V shed 2 bases, J shed 2 bases, and the junction held 1 base outside the gene matches. The length of the CDR3 is 15 residues. Germline-derived CDR1 and CDR2 are SGDLS and YYNGEE.

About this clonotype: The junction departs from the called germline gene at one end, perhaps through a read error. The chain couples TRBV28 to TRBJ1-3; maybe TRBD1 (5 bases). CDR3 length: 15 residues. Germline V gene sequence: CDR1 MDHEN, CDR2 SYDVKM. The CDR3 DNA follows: TGTGCCAGCAGTTTGGGGGGATCCTCTGGAAACACCGTATATTTT. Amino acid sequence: CASSLGGSSGNTVYF.

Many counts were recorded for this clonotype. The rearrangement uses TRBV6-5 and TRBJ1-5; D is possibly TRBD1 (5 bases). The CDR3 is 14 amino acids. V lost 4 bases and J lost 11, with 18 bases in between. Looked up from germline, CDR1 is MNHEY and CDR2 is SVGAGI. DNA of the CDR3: TGTGCCAGCAGTTTAGGGACGGGGGTAGCGGCCCAGCATTTT. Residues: CASSLGTGVAAQHF.

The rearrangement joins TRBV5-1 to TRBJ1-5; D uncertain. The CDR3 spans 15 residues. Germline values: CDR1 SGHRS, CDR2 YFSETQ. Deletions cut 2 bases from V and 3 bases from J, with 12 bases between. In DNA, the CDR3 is TGCGCCAGCAGCTTTGGTTCAGATCCCAATCAGCCCCAGCATTTT. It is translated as CASSFGSDPNQPQHF.

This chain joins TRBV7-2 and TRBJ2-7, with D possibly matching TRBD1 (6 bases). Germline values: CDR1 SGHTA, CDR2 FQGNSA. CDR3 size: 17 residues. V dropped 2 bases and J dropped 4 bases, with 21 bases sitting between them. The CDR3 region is CASSLTRTGNSPYEQYF. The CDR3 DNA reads TGTGCCAGCAGCTTAACAAGAACAGGGAATTCTCCTTACGAGCAGTACTTC.

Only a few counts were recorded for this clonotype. This chain's CDR3 is CSARDLGTAGLEAFF. CDR3 sequence (DNA): TGCAGTGCTAGAGACCTAGGGACAGCGGGTCTGGAAGCTTTCTTT. This rearrangement joins TRBV20-1 to TRBJ1-1, with 7 positions matching TRBD1. Germline CDR1 DFQATT, CDR2 SNEGSKA (reference sequence). This CDR3 is 15 amino acids long. Trimming took 0 bases from V and 8 from J; bases not matched to a gene: 12.